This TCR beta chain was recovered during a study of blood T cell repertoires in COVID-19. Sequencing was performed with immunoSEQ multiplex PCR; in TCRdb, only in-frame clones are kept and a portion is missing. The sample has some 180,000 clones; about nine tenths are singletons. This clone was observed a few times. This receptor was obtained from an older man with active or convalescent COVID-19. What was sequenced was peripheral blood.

The CDR3 loop reads CATHGGVAGNTIYF. In DNA, the CDR3 is TGTGCCACCCACGGGGGGGTGGCTGGAAACACCATATATTTT. The chain uses TRBV28 and TRBJ1-3; weak D call: TRBD1 (5 bases). The CDR3 has 14 residues. V gave up 10 bases and J gave up 2 bases, with 15 bases separating them. The germline gives CDR1 MDHEN, CDR2 SYDVKM.